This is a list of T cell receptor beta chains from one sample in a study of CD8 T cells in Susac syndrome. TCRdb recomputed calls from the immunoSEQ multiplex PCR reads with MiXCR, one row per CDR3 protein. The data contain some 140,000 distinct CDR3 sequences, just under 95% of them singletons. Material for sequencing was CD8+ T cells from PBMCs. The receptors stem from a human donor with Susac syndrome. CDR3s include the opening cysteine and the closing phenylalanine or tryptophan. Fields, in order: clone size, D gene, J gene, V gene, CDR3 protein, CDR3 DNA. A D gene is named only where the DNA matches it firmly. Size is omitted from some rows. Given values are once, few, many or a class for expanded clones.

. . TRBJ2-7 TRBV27 CASSPGRSYEQYF TGTGCCAGCAGTCCGGGACGGAGCTACGAGCAGTACTTC
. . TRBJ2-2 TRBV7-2 CASPLGGELFF TGTGCCAGTCCCTTGGGCGGGGAGCTGTTTTTT
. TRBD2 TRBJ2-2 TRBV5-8 CASSPRTSGSTGELFF TGTGCCAGCAGCCCCCGGACTAGCGGGAGTACCGGGGAGCTGTTTTTT
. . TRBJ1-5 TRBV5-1 CASSRGLQPDQPQHF TGCGCCAGCAGCCGAGGGCTCCAACCAGATCAGCCCCAGCATTTT
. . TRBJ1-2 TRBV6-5 CASSYLRTGGEGYTF TGTGCCAGCAGTTACCTAAGAACGGGGGGCGAGGGCTACACCTTC
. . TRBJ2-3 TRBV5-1 CASSLQGRVADTQYF TGCGCCAGCAGCTTACAGGGAAGGGTAGCAGATACGCAGTATTTT
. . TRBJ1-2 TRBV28 CASSLGVMGYGYTF TGTGCCAGCAGTTTGGGAGTTATGGGCTATGGCTACACCTTC
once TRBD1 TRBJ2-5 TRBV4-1 CASSYTGTALQETQYF TGCGCCAGCAGCTACACCGGGACAGCGCTCCAAGAGACCCAGTACTTC
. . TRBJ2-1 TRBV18 CASSPYRDEQFF TGTGCCAGCTCACCGTACAGAGATGAGCAGTTCTTC
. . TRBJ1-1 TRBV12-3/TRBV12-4 CASSFEMNTEAFF TGTGCCAGCAGTTTTGAGATGAACACTGAAGCTTTCTTT
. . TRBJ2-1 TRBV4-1 CASSQLPRGGPLLNNEQFF TGCGCCAGCAGCCAACTTCCAAGGGGGGGGCCCCTATTGAACAATGAGCAGTTCTTC
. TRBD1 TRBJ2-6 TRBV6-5 CASSYGIGGTSVLTF TGTGCCAGCAGTTACGGGATAGGGGGCACCTCAGTCCTGACTTTC
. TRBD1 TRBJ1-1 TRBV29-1 CSVDQNSGGDLEAFF TGCAGCGTTGACCAAAATTCAGGGGGCGACCTGGAAGCTTTCTTT
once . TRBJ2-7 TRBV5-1 CASSLVQGDYEQYF TGCGCCAGCAGCTTGGTGCAGGGAGACTACGAGCAGTACTTC
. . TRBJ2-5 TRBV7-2 CASSLLSVGQETQYF TGTGCCAGCAGCTTATTATCGGTGGGTCAAGAGACCCAGTACTTC
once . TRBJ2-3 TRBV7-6 CASSPMGDTQYF TGTGCCAGCAGCCCCATGGGAGATACGCAGTATTTT
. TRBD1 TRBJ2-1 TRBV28 CASSPLQGADEQFF TGTGCCAGCAGCCCGTTACAGGGGGCCGATGAGCAGTTCTTC
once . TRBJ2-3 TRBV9 CASSVTGGPDTQYF TGTGCCAGCAGCGTGACCGGAGGGCCAGATACGCAGTATTTT
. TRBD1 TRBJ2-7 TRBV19 CSCGRGQGEQYF TGTTCGTGCGGCAGGGGGCAGGGCGAGCAGTACTTC
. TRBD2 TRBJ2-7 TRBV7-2 CASSPLAGNPYEQYF TGTGCCAGCAGCCCCTTAGCGGGAAATCCCTACGAGCAGTACTTC